This T cell receptor beta chain came from a study of long-term antiretroviral therapy in people with HIV. The CDR3 length is 15 residues. V was trimmed by 3 bases and J by 6 bases, leaving 18 bases between them. In germline, CDR1 is SGHRS, CDR2 YFSETQ. Runs used v3.0 of the immunoSEQ assay and were done at survey level. The repertoire was sequenced with immunoSEQ multiplex PCR; TCRdb's copy has only in-frame clones and lacks some. The repertoire has some 33,000 clones, around 79% of them found once; the top ten carry about 6%. V is TRBV5-1 and J is TRBJ1-2; D remains ambiguous. The receptor's source is a man younger than 30 with HIV. Material: unsorted PBMCs, obtained 0.6 years after starting antiretroviral therapy. CDR3 coding DNA: TGCGCCAGCAGCTACCTAGGCCGGGGTCAGGATGGCTACACCTTC. This translates into CASSYLGRGQDGYTF.